The following is a T cell receptor (beta chain) sequence with its context. Additional DNA sequences in this sample encode the identical CDR3. The data were taken from a study of shared clonotypes between healthy human individuals. Clones were sequenced by immunoSEQ multiplex PCR, and TCRdb holds only the in-frame ones, with some missing. The repertoire consists of more than 2,000,000 clones, with approximately 92% occurring once and the leading ten covering 0.11% to 0.15%. Sequencing was done on a sample of naive CD4+ T cells sorted from blood. Subset specified: CD45RA+ positively selected. This sequence was found in a man aged 18 to 29 in good health.

The CDR3 coding sequence is TGTGCCTGGAGTTACGGACAGGGGGGCAATCAGCCCCAGCATTTT. This gives the protein CAWSYGQGGNQPQHF. The V gene is TRBV30, the J gene TRBJ1-5, with TRBD1 matching 10 bases. Germline-derived CDR1 and CDR2 are GTSNPN and SVGIG (reference sequence). The CDR3 length is 15 residues. Trimming removed 2 bases from V and 2 bases from J; junction bases left unmatched: 3.